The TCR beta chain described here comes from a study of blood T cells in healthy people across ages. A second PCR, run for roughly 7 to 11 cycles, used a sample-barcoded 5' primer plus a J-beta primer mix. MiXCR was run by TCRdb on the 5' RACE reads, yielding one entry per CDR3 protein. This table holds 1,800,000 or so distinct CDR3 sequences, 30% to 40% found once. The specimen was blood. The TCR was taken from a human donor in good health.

CDR3 sequence (DNA): TGCAGCGTTGACGGACTAGCGGGGTCCACCGGGGAGCTGTTTTTT. Translation gives CSVDGLAGSTGELFF. This chain connects TRBV29-1 to TRBJ2-2; 12 bases fit TRBD2. Germline CDR1 is SQVTM and CDR2 is ANQGSEA. The CDR3 extends over 15 amino acids. Trimming removed 3 bases from V and 4 bases from J; junction bases left unmatched: 3.